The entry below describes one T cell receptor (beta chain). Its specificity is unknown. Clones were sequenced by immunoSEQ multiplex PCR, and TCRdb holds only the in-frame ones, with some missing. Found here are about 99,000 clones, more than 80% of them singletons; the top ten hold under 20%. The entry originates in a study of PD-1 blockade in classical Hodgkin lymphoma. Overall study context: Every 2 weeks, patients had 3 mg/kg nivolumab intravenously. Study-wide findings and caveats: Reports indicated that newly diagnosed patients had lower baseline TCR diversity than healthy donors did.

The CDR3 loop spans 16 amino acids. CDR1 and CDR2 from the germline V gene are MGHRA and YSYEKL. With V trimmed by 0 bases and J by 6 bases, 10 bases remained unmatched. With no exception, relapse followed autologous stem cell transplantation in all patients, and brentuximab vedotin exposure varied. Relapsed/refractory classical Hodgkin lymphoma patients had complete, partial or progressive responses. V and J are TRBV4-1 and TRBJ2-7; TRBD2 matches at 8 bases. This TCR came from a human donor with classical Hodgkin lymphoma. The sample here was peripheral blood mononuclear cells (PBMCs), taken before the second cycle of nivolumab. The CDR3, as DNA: TGCGCCAGCAGCCAAGAGGTAAGGACTAGCACGGGCGAGCAGTACTTC. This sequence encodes CASSQEVRTSTGEQYF.